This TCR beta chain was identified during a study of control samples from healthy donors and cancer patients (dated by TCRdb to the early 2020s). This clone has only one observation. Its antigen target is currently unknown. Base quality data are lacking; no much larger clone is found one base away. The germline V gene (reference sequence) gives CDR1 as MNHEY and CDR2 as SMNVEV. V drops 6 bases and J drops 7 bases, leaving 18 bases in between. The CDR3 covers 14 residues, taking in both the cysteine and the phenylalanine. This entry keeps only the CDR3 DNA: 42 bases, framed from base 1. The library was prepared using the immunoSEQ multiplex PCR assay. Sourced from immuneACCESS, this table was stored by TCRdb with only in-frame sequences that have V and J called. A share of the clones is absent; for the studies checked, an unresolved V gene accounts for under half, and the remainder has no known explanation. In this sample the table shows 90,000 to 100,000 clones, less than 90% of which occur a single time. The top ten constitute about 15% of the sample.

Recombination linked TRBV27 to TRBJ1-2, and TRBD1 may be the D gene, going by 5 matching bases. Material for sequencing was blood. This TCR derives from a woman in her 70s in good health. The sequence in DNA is TGTGCCAGCAGCCCCACTTTCCGGGGGGGTGGCTACACCTTC. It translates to CASSPTFRGGGYTF.